This TCR beta chain was retrieved from a study of cytomegalovirus exposure and HLA in healthy donors. General observations from the study: The authors excluded some V segments, including TRBV6-2 and TRBV6-3, as indistinguishable.

PCR involved 60 Vbeta and 13 Jbeta primers. Method: immunoSEQ multiplex PCR; TCRdb's copy keeps in-frame clones and lacks some. The sample has 100,000 to 150,000 clones, roughly four fifths seen once. Concerning this clone: Its specificity is not known.

CDR1 is GTSNPN, CDR2 SVGIG, per germline (reference sequence). Unmatched junction bases numbered 5, after V lost 5 bases and J lost 4 bases. The CDR3 loop spans 12 amino acids. The V call is TRBV30, the J call TRBJ2-7; 7 bases align to TRBD2. The sequenced material came from PBMCs. The clonotype comes from a woman in her thirties or forties in good health and CMV-seropositive. The CDR3 loop reads CAWGVAGYEQYF. The CDR3 nucleotides are TGTGCCTGGGGCGTAGCGGGTTACGAGCAGTACTTC.